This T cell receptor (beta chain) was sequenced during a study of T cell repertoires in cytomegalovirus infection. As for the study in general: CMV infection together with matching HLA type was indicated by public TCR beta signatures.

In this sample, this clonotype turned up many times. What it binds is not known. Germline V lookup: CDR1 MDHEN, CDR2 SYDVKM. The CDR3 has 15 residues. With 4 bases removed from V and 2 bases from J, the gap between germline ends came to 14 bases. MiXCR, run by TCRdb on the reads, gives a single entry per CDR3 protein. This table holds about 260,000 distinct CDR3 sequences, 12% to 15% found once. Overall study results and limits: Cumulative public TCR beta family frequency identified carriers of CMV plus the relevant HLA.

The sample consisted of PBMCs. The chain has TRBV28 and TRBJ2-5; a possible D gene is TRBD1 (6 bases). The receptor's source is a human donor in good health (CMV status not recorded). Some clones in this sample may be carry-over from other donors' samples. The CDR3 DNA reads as TGTGCCAGCAGTTCTCCCCGGGACATTCAAGAGACCCAGTACTTC. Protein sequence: CASSSPRDIQETQYF.